A single sample gave rise to the 14 T cell receptor beta chains below, sequenced in a study of blood T cell repertoires in COVID-19. Clones were read by immunoSEQ multiplex PCR, and TCRdb kept only the in-frame ones, dropping some. This table has some 150,000 clones, roughly 80% appearing once. Sequenced input: peripheral blood. The source of these receptors is a woman in her fifties or sixties with active or convalescent COVID-19.

This rearrangement joins TRBV6-2 or TRBV6-3 to TRBJ2-1; D perhaps matches TRBD2 (5 bases). Germline lookup yields CDR1 MNHEY and CDR2 SVGEGT. The CDR3 sequence is 16 residues long. Trimming cost V 6 bases and J 0 bases, with 15 bases left between them. DNA for the CDR3: TGTGCCAGCAGACCTCCGGGGTGGAGCTCCTACAATGAGCAGTTCTTC. It is translated as CASRPPGWSSYNEQFF.

V gene TRBV19 combines with J gene TRBJ1-1; no clear D gene. V lost 5 bases, J lost 4 bases, and 11 bases lay in between. CDR3 length equals 13 residues. CDR1 and CDR2 from the germline V gene are LNHDA and SQIVND (reference sequence). The CDR3 protein is CASSFLGSTEAFF. The DNA of the CDR3 is TGTGCCAGTAGTTTCCTGGGGAGCACTGAAGCTTTCTTT.

The rearrangement joins TRBV7-2 to TRBJ2-5; TRBD1 aligns across 7 bases. Germline values: CDR1 SGHTA, CDR2 FQGNSA. V gave up 1 base and J gave up 5 bases; unmatched junction bases: 7. The CDR3 sequence is 15 residues long. The CDR3 loop is CASSLGPARGETQYF. DNA for the CDR3: TGTGCCAGCAGCTTAGGTCCAGCCAGGGGGGAGACCCAGTACTTC.

J is TRBJ2-2 and V is TRBV7-2; 8 bases fit TRBD2. Losses at the gene ends were 3 bases for V and 7 bases for J; bases not matched to a gene: 7. The V gene's germline CDR1 is SGHTA and CDR2 FQGNSA. This CDR3 has 15 residues. The CDR3 loop reads CASSFGLASGGELFF. The DNA for the CDR3 is TGTGCCAGCAGCTTCGGACTAGCCTCAGGCGGGGAGCTGTTTTTT.

J is TRBJ1-2 and V is TRBV5-4, with 11 bases matching TRBD1. The CDR3 spans 15 residues. Germline CDR1 reads SGHNT; CDR2 reads YYREEE (reference sequence). The junction had 14 bases not matched to a gene; V was cut back by 9 bases and J by 7 bases. The CDR3 here is CATQWGVGQGAGYTF. DNA of the CDR3: TGTGCCACCCAATGGGGAGTCGGACAGGGGGCTGGCTACACCTTC.

The V call is TRBV16, the J call TRBJ2-1; the match to TRBD1 covers 8 bases. Trimming removed 1 base from V and 0 bases from J; junction bases left unmatched: 5. Germline CDR1 reads KGHSY; CDR2 reads FQNENV. This CDR3 has 17 residues. The CDR3 DNA is TGTGCCAGCAGCCAATTCCGACAGGGGAGCTCCTACAATGAGCAGTTCTTC. This encodes CASSQFRQGSSYNEQFF.

This sequence joins TRBV7-9 and TRBJ2-6; the D is unclear. Between the trimmed V and J ends, which lost 5 bases and 2 bases, there was a span of 13 bases. CDR3 size: 16 residues. Germline-derived CDR1 and CDR2 are SEHNR and FQNEAQ (reference sequence). The CDR3 spells CASSPTRPTGANVLTF. CDR3 in DNA: TGTGCCAGCAGCCCCACGCGGCCAACTGGGGCCAACGTCCTGACTTTC.

The chain joins TRBV20-1 to TRBJ1-4; TRBD1 aligns across 8 bases. The V segment lost 3 bases and the J segment 8 bases; nucleotides outside the gene matches: 14. The CDR3 sequence is 16 residues long. Germline assignment: CDR1 DFQATT and CDR2 SNEGSKA (reference sequence). In DNA form, the CDR3 reads TGCAGTGCTAGTCATCCGGGACAGGCACCAATGGAAAAACTGTTTTTT. It specifies CSASHPGQAPMEKLFF.

The J gene is TRBJ2-1, the V gene TRBV7-8; a possible D gene is TRBD2 (5 bases). This CDR3 comprises 13 residues. Germline loops: CDR1 SGHVS, CDR2 FQNEAQ. V was trimmed by 5 bases and J by 5 bases, leaving 10 bases between them. The DNA for the CDR3 is TGTGCCAGCAGCCCGGACGGGGACAATGAGCAGTTCTTC. It encodes CASSPDGDNEQFF.

The chain employs TRBV27 and TRBJ2-2; 7 bases match TRBD1. The CDR3 runs to 16 residues. Trimming took 5 bases from V and 1 from J; bases not matched to a gene: 7. Germline CDR1 is MNHEY and CDR2 is SMNVEV (reference sequence). CDR3 nucleotides: TGTGCCAGCAGTCACGGGGACAGACTGAACACCGGGGAGCTGTTTTTT. Its protein product is CASSHGDRLNTGELFF.

About this clone: In the same sample, other DNA sequences code for this CDR3. The gene calls are TRBV5-1 and TRBJ2-1, with 9 bases lining up with TRBD2. Germline CDR1 is SGHRS and CDR2 is YFSETQ. CDR3 length: 17 residues. After removal of 0 bases from V and 0 bases from J, the junction contained 4 bases not matched to a gene. The CDR3 is CASSLVLAGSSYNEQFF. The CDR3 DNA follows: TGCGCCAGCAGCTTGGTCCTAGCGGGGAGCTCCTACAATGAGCAGTTCTTC.

This clone was detected a few times. The V call is TRBV7-9, the J call TRBJ1-4; 8 bases match TRBD1. Germline assignment: CDR1 SEHNR and CDR2 FQNEAQ (reference sequence). Trimming took 5 bases from V and 1 from J; bases not matched to a gene: 6. The CDR3 totals 16 residues. The CDR3 DNA is TGTGCCAGCAGCCGGACAGGGACGGGAACTAATGAAAAACTGTTTTTT. This translates into CASSRTGTGTNEKLFF.

This clone was seen more than once but under ten times. The chain couples TRBV28 to TRBJ2-3; D gene unclear. The length of the CDR3 is 13 residues. The V end was cut by 8 bases, the J end by 4 bases, with 13 bases between. Germline V gene sequence: CDR1 MDHEN, CDR2 SYDVKM. CDR3 nucleotides: TGTGCCAGCGTCCCCCCCGGTGCAGATACGCAGTATTTT. It encodes CASVPPGADTQYF.

The chain uses TRBV28 and TRBJ2-5; 14 bases are a match to TRBD2. The CDR3 is 17 amino acids. Trimming removed 6 bases from V and 5 bases from J; junction bases left unmatched: 11. The germline CDR1 and CDR2 sequences are MDHEN and SYDVKM. The CDR3 is CASSALTGLAGGETQYF. CDR3 in DNA: TGTGCCAGCAGCGCTCTCACAGGACTAGCGGGAGGCGAGACCCAGTACTTC.